This T cell receptor (beta chain) is from a study of Ad26.COV2.S vaccination and SARS-CoV-2 variants. About the research overall: Ad26.COV2.S given intramuscularly, once or twice 56 days apart.

TCRdb keeps only in-frame clones here, not all; method: immunoSEQ multiplex PCR. The table records about 480,000 clones, 87% of them present only once. This CDR3 region has 18 residues. CDR1 is SEHNR, CDR2 FQNEAQ, per germline (reference sequence). J gave up 0 bases and V 3 bases, and 12 bases lay outside the gene matches. Treatment described: about 20 received Ad26.COV2.S at low or high dose, single or two shots; roughly five received placebo; per-sample allocation not given. After the first vaccine or placebo injection, samples were drawn on day 63. Wuhan-strain spike was delivered by a replication-incompetent Ad26 vector.

The TCR was taken from a person aged 18-65 years who received the Ad26.COV2.S COVID-19 vaccine or a placebo. The chain is built from TRBV7-9 and TRBJ1-2; TRBD1 matches 8 bases. This specimen was peripheral blood, taken in a trial of Ad26.COV2.S vaccine versus placebo. CDR3 protein: CASSFSTRGQEANYGYTF. DNA for the CDR3: TGTGCCAGCAGCTTCAGCACCAGGGGACAGGAAGCTAACTATGGCTACACCTTC.